This is a list of T cell receptor beta chains from one sample in a study of CD8 T cells in Susac syndrome. One entry per CDR3 protein, called by TCRdb with MiXCR from the immunoSEQ multiplex PCR reads. The table records 140,000 to 150,000 distinct CDR3 sequences, 85% to 95% of them present only once. Source material: CD4+ T cells from PBMCs. Receptor source: a human donor with multiple sclerosis. Each CDR3 is given with its conserved first and last residue. D genes are given only for firm matches. Clone size, where shown, is once, few, many, or a class for clones that have expanded.

V gene	J gene	clone size	D gene	CDR3 DNA	CDR3 protein
TRBV7-2	TRBJ2-3	NA	TRBD2	TGTGCCAGCAGCACCTACGGGACTAGTAGTGGAGATACGCAGTATTTT	CASSTYGTSSGDTQYF
TRBV20-1	TRBJ1-5	NA	NA	TGCAGTGCTAGAAATACAGGGAAACAGCCCCAGCATTTT	CSARNTGKQPQHF
TRBV29-1	TRBJ1-4	NA	TRBD1	TGCAGCGTCCCGGGACAGGGGGATGAAAAACTGTTTTTT	CSVPGQGDEKLFF
TRBV7-9	TRBJ2-7	NA	NA	TGTGCCAGCAACGGGGCTTCCTACGAGCAGTACTTC	CASNGASYEQYF
TRBV7-3	TRBJ2-1	NA	NA	TGTGCCAGCAGCTTAAATCGGGCAGGGCCAGATGAGCAGTTCTTC	CASSLNRAGPDEQFF
TRBV27	TRBJ1-6	NA	TRBD1	TGTGCCAGCAGTTCGGGACAGTTACTAAATTCACCCCTCCACTTT	CASSSGQLLNSPLHF
TRBV6-5	TRBJ2-7	NA	NA	TGTGCCAGCAGTGACCCGACCCGCGAGCAGTACTTC	CASSDPTREQYF
TRBV20-1	TRBJ2-7	NA	NA	TGCAGTGCTGTCCGGACGGGCTCCTACGAGCAGTACTTC	CSAVRTGSYEQYF
TRBV7-9	TRBJ1-1	few	NA	TGTGCCAGCAGCCCTAAACCCGGGGTGAACACTGAAGCTTTCTTT	CASSPKPGVNTEAFF
TRBV29-1	TRBJ1-4	NA	TRBD1	TGCAGCGTCGCTCCGGGACAGGGCCATGAAAAACTGTTTTTT	CSVAPGQGHEKLFF
TRBV2	TRBJ2-3	NA	NA	TGTGCCAGCAGTGAAGAGGTTACGCAGTATTTT	CASSEEVTQYF
TRBV9	TRBJ2-3	NA	NA	TGTGCCAGCAGCAGCGGGACAACTAGCACAGATACGCAGTATTTT	CASSSGTTSTDTQYF
TRBV3-1	TRBJ2-7	NA	NA	TGTGCCAGCAGCCAAGACGTCGGGACGGGCGAGCAGTACTTC	CASSQDVGTGEQYF
TRBV9	TRBJ1-3	NA	NA	TGTGCCAGCAGCGTAGATGCAGACTCTGGAAACACCATATATTTT	CASSVDADSGNTIYF